Listed below are T cell receptor beta chains from one sample, sequenced in a study of blood T cell repertoires in COVID-19. The assay was immunoSEQ multiplex PCR, and TCRdb's table has in-frame clones only and misses some. The table includes roughly 55,000 clones, 70% to 90% detected once. Sequencing was done on a sample of peripheral blood. The receptors shown here come from a man between 60 and 75 years old with active or convalescent COVID-19. The CDR3 runs from the conserved cysteine through the conserved F or W. Fields, in order: J gene, clone size, V gene, D gene, CDR3 protein, CDR3 DNA. The D gene is left open where the match is weak. Rows may omit the clone size; those that give it use once, few, many or a size class.

TRBJ1-2,-,TRBV5-1,TRBD1,CASRGTGTALYGYTF,TGCGCCAGCAGGGGTACCGGGACAGCCCTCTATGGCTACACCTTC
TRBJ2-7,-,TRBV5-1,-,CASSLGTNVKSYEQYF,TGCGCCAGCAGCTTGGGGACAAACGTCAAATCCTACGAGCAGTACTTC
TRBJ1-5,-,TRBV12-5,-,CASGPVGVSNQPQHF,TGTGCTAGTGGTCCCGTAGGGGTTAGCAATCAGCCCCAGCATTTT
TRBJ1-1,-,TRBV24-1,TRBD1,CATSQGQGTEAFF,TGTGCCACCAGTCAAGGACAGGGCACTGAAGCTTTCTTT
TRBJ1-1,large,TRBV9,TRBD1,CASKGANTEAFF,TGTGCCAGCAAGGGGGCAAACACTGAAGCTTTCTTT
TRBJ2-3,-,TRBV2,-,CASSETRGSTDTQYF,TGTGCCAGCAGTGAGACGCGGGGTAGCACAGATACGCAGTATTTT
TRBJ2-7,-,TRBV6-5,TRBD2,CASSSPAGGRGGEQYF,TGTGCCAGCAGTTCTCCGGCGGGGGGCCGGGGTGGCGAGCAGTACTTC
TRBJ1-4,few,TRBV7-9,-,CASSPTQGSGEKLFF,TGTGCCAGCAGCCCCACGCAGGGGTCGGGGGAAAAACTGTTTTTT
TRBJ2-1,-,TRBV7-9,TRBD2,CASSFPGGSSYNEQFF,TGTGCCAGCAGCTTTCCCGGGGGGAGCTCCTACAATGAGCAGTTCTTC
TRBJ2-7,-,TRBV9,-,CASSSASTSTEQYF,TGTGCCAGCAGCAGTGCTAGTACCAGTACCGAGCAGTACTTC
TRBJ1-1,-,TRBV3-1/TRBV3-2,-,CASSQGGVTEAFF,TGTGCCAGCAGCCAGGGGGGGGTGACTGAAGCTTTCTTT
TRBJ1-1,-,TRBV7-8,-,CASSGRGNTEAFF,TGTGCCAGCAGTGGCAGGGGGAACACTGAAGCTTTCTTT
TRBJ1-5,-,TRBV6-6,-,CASSPWEAYSNQPQHF,TGTGCCAGCAGTCCCTGGGAGGCTTATAGCAATCAGCCCCAGCATTTT
TRBJ1-5,few,TRBV27,TRBD1,CASSLDRGYNQPQHF,TGTGCCAGCAGTCTTGACAGGGGATACAATCAGCCCCAGCATTTT
TRBJ2-2,-,TRBV5-1,TRBD1,CASGARDRGALNTGELFF,TGCGCCAGCGGAGCTAGGGACAGGGGCGCCCTAAACACCGGGGAGCTGTTTTTT
TRBJ1-3,-,TRBV4-1,-,CASDAGSGNTIYF,TGCGCCAGCGACGCCGGGAGTGGAAACACCATATATTTT